This entry lists 31 T cell receptor beta chains sequenced from one sample in a study of breast tumors, draining lymph nodes, adjacent tissues. TCRdb re-analysed the multiplex PCR reads in MiXCR, keeping a single row per CDR3 protein. The data contain tens of thousands of distinct CDR3 sequences, approximately 29% of them singletons. Samples came from axillary lymph nodes draining the breast cancer. Material for sequencing was axillary lymph node tissue. The receptor set was obtained from a female donor with breast cancer. Some clones in this sample may be carry-over from other donors' samples.

The table lists this clonotype with many counts. The chain couples TRBV20-1 to TRBJ2-7; 11 bases map to TRBD1. Germline V gene lookup returns CDR1 DFQATT and CDR2 SNEGSKA (reference sequence). J was trimmed by 2 bases and V by 6 bases; bases with no gene match: 3. This CDR3 is built from 13 residues. CDR3 residues: CSAGTGGAYEQYF. DNA of the CDR3: TGCAGTGCGGGGACAGGGGGAGCCTACGAGCAGTACTTC.

This chain uses TRBV12-3 or TRBV12-4 with TRBJ1-2; weak D call: TRBD1 (6 bases). The CDR3 has 13 residues. The V and J ends lost 10 bases and 7 bases respectively, with 19 bases between them. In nucleotides, the CDR3 is TGTGCCATCAGCCTAGGCAGGGGTCGTGGCTACACCTTC. It translates to CAISLGRGRGYTF.

The V and J genes are TRBV7-3 and TRBJ2-3, with 8 bases matching TRBD2. Germline assignment: CDR1 SGHTA and CDR2 FQGTGA. After removal of 6 bases from V and 0 bases from J, the junction contained 8 bases not matched to a gene. This CDR3 is built from 16 residues. Written as DNA, the CDR3 is TGTGCCAGCAGAAAAGTACTAGCGGCTAGCACAGATACGCAGTATTTT. It is translated as CASRKVLAASTDTQYF.

This clonotype was counted ten times or more. The rearrangement links TRBV5-4 to TRBJ2-5, with unresolved D. The CDR3 has 15 residues. V lost 1 base and J lost 5, with 15 bases in between. The V gene's germline CDR1 is SGHNT and CDR2 YYREEE (reference sequence). CDR3 DNA sequence: TGTGCCAGCAGCTTGCGGCCGGTCCTCGAGGAGACCCAGTACTTC. It specifies CASSLRPVLEETQYF.

At least ten counts were recorded for this clonotype. This chain joins TRBV4-2 and TRBJ2-5; 7 bases are shared with TRBD2. V was pared by 1 base and J by 4 bases, with 12 bases of the junction left unmatched. Germline-derived CDR1 and CDR2 are LGHNA and YNFKEQ. The CDR3 covers 17 residues. CDR3: CASSQVGGRALGETQYF. The CDR3 nucleotides are TGTGCCAGCAGCCAAGTGGGGGGGAGGGCCTTGGGAGAGACCCAGTACTTC.

About this clonotype: A much larger clone differs by one base, so this may be a read error. The chain carries TRBV9 and TRBJ2-7, with D possibly TRBD1 on 6 matching bases. CDR3 length: 14 residues. The germline gives CDR1 SGDLS, CDR2 YYNGEE. CDR3 DNA: TGTGCCAGCAGCGCGATAATGACAGGAGACGAGCAGTCCTTC. Its translation is CASSAIMTGDEQSF.

In its sample, this clonotype was seen a few times. The V and J genes are TRBV20-1 and TRBJ1-2; unclear D gene. V was pared by 0 bases and J by 4 bases, with 9 bases between. Per germline, CDR1 DFQATT and CDR2 SNEGSKA (reference sequence). The CDR3 covers 13 residues. In nucleotides, the CDR3 is TGCAGTGCTAGAGATTGGAGCCGCTATGGCTACACCTTC. Encoded protein: CSARDWSRYGYTF.

The genes are TRBV14 and TRBJ2-1; 9 positions agree with TRBD1. Germline V gene data show CDR1 as SGHDN and CDR2 as FVKESK. CDR3 length: 16 amino acids. V dropped 2 bases and J dropped 6; count of bases not matched to a gene: 8. The CDR3 DNA follows: TGTGCCAGCAGCCAAAGGGGGGACAGGGAGGTCAATGAGCAGTTCTTC. Its translation: CASSQRGDREVNEQFF.

This chain uses TRBV20-1 with TRBJ1-6, with 7 positions matching TRBD1. With V trimmed by 3 bases and J by 9 bases, 5 bases remained unmatched. This CDR3 is built from 13 residues. The germline V gene encodes CDR1 DFQATT and CDR2 SNEGSKA (reference sequence). The CDR3 sequence is CSASVGQTSPLHF. The CDR3 nucleotides read TGCAGTGCTAGCGTGGGACAGACTTCACCCCTCCACTTT.

The chain has TRBV7-2 and TRBJ2-3; D remains unclear. Germline CDR1 reads SGHTA; CDR2 reads FQGNSA. V lost 1 base to trimming and J lost 5 bases, with 10 bases between them. There are 14 residues in the CDR3. The CDR3: CASSLEGSVDTQYF. CDR3 coding DNA: TGTGCCAGCAGCTTAGAGGGTTCGGTAGATACGCAGTATTTT.

This clonotype was detected ten times or more. The chain links TRBV29-1 to TRBJ2-5, with 8 bases aligning to TRBD2. The CDR3 is 13 amino acids. The V gene end was trimmed by 7 bases and the J gene end by 4 bases; junction bases not matched to a gene: 8. The germline V gene has CDR1 SQVTM and CDR2 ANQGSEA. DNA for the CDR3: TGCAGCGCGGCCGACGGGGGGGGAGAGACCCAGTACTTC. This sequence encodes CSAADGGGETQYF.

This clonotype was observed many times. The chain recombines TRBV12-3 or TRBV12-4 with TRBJ1-1; TRBD1 is a possible D gene (5 bases). The CDR3 loop spans 13 amino acids. The ends were cut back, 6 bases at V and 4 bases at J, with 12 bases in the middle. CDR3 residues: CASRGRGGTEAFF. Here the CDR3 DNA reads TGTGCCAGCAGGGGAAGGGGAGGCACTGAAGCTTTCTTT.

There are a few counts of this clonotype. This may arise from a read error, as a much more abundant clone is one base away. The chain recombines TRBV11-2 with TRBJ2-7; possibly TRBD1 for D (5 bases). V was shortened by 2 bases and J by 0 bases, with 17 bases between the two germline ends. The CDR3 covers 17 residues. CDR1 and CDR2 (germline): SGHAT, FQNNGV. The CDR3 loop reads CASSLFSQAKISYEQYF. The CDR3 DNA is TGTGCCAGCAGCTTATTTTCACAGGCTAAAATCTCCTACGAGCAGTACTTC.

The V call is TRBV7-2, the J call TRBJ2-1; 13 bases match TRBD2. Losses at the gene ends were 6 bases for V and 5 bases for J; bases not matched to a gene: 10. Germline V lookup: CDR1 SGHTA, CDR2 FQGNSA. There are 17 residues in the CDR3. The CDR3 is CASRGTSGRAYNNEQFF. In DNA, the CDR3 is TGTGCCAGCAGGGGTACTAGCGGGAGGGCCTACAACAATGAGCAGTTCTTC. Looking up the rest from reference TRBV7-2 and TRBJ2-1 gives the full variable domain: GAGVSQSPSNKVTEKGKDVELRCDPISGHTALYWYRQSLGQGLEFLIYFQGNSAPDKSGLPSDRFSAERTGGSVSTLTIQRTQQEDSAVYLCASRGTSGRAYNNEQFFGPGTRLTVL.

The sample holds a few counts of this clonotype. The chain recombines TRBV6-2 or TRBV6-3 with TRBJ1-2; the D is unclear. The CDR3 is 12 amino acids. CDR1 and CDR2 from the germline V gene are MNHEY and SVGEGT. Deletions cut 2 bases from V and 8 bases from J, with 9 bases between. The CDR3 region is CASSYSRAGYTF. In DNA, the CDR3 is TGTGCCAGCAGTTACAGCCGAGCGGGCTACACCTTC.

This clonotype was seen once. This chain links TRBV11-3 with TRBJ2-7, with unresolved D. The CDR3 is 12 amino acids. The germline V gene encodes CDR1 SGHNT and CDR2 YENEEA. V lost 6 bases, J lost 0 bases, and 6 bases lay in between. Written as DNA, the CDR3 is TGTGCCAGCAGGGATCACTCCTACGAGCAGTACTTC. It encodes CASRDHSYEQYF.

This clonotype was seen ten or more times. The chain has TRBV2 and TRBJ2-7, with 8 bases identical to TRBD2. With V trimmed by 6 bases and J by 1 base, 11 bases remained unmatched. The CDR3 loop spans 16 amino acids. Germline CDR1 SNHLY, CDR2 FYNNEI. Here the CDR3 reads CASRRITSGGSYEQYF. CDR3 nucleotides: TGTGCCAGCAGGCGAATTACTAGCGGCGGATCCTACGAGCAGTACTTC.

The chain employs TRBV7-2 and TRBJ1-2, with TRBD1 identical over 8 bases. CDR1 and CDR2 (germline): SGHTA, FQGNSA. Germline trimming cut 5 bases from V and 6 bases from J; bases unmatched to any gene: 11. The CDR3 totals 15 residues. The CDR3, as DNA: TGTGCCAGCAGCGGTTCAGGGGGCGCGGTTAATGGCTACACCTTC. Translating gives CASSGSGGAVNGYTF.

In this sample, this clonotype turned up many times. This sequence joins TRBV2 and TRBJ2-1; the D gene could be TRBD1 or TRBD2 (5 bases each). Germline CDR1 reads SNHLY; CDR2 reads FYNNEI. V was trimmed by 8 bases and J by 6 bases, leaving 29 bases between them. This CDR3 comprises 18 residues. The CDR3 sequence: CASETSPSFGTEGNEQFF. For the CDR3, the DNA is TGTGCCAGCGAAACCAGCCCTTCCTTCGGGACCGAGGGCAATGAGCAGTTCTTC.

There are many counts of this clonotype. The CDR3 DNA reads as TGTGCCAGCAGCTTTCTTGGTGCGGCGGGAGTAATCACAGATACGCAGTATTTT. Its translation: CASSFLGAAGVITDTQYF. The gene calls are TRBV7-2 and TRBJ2-3; 7 positions match TRBD2. The CDR3 sequence is 18 residues long. Germline CDR1 is SGHTA and CDR2 is FQGNSA. The V segment lost 3 bases and the J segment 2 bases; nucleotides outside the gene matches: 14.

This clonotype has ten or more counts. This chain joins TRBV7-2 and TRBJ1-4; maybe TRBD1 (6 bases). Trimming pared 2 bases from V and 5 bases from J, leaving 9 bases between. This CDR3 contains 14 residues. Germline V CDR1 and CDR2: SGHTA, FQGNSA. For the CDR3, the DNA is TGTGCCAGCAGCTTATCTACAGGGAATGAAAAACTGTTTTTT. Its protein product is CASSLSTGNEKLFF.

This clonotype was picked up many times. The J gene is TRBJ2-1, the V gene TRBV5-4, with a tentative D call TRBD1 (6 bases). Looked up from germline, CDR1 is SGHNT and CDR2 is YYREEE (reference sequence). The CDR3 is 13 residues long. V was pared by 4 bases and J by 8 bases, with 13 bases between. The CDR3 sequence is CASSPGQWDEQFF. For the CDR3, the DNA is TGTGCCAGCAGCCCTGGACAGTGGGATGAGCAGTTCTTC. Filled out from reference TRBV5-4 and TRBJ2-1, the complete variable domain reads ETGVTQSPTHLIKTRGQQVTLRCSSQSGHNTVSWYQQALGQGPQFIFQYYREEENGRGNFPPRFSGLQFPNYSSELNVNALELDDSALYLCASSPGQWDEQFFGPGTRLTVL.

Ten or more counts support this clonotype. The J gene is TRBJ1-1, the V gene TRBV5-1; 10 positions match TRBD1. This CDR3 comprises 14 residues. Germline V gives CDR1 SGHRS, CDR2 YFSETQ. V lost 4 bases, J lost 5 bases, and 5 bases stayed unmatched. The CDR3 sequence is CASSPWDRGTEAFF. The CDR3 coding sequence is TGCGCCAGCAGCCCGTGGGACAGGGGTACTGAAGCTTTCTTT.

This clonotype appeared many times. The gene calls are TRBV4-3 and TRBJ1-4; D gene ambiguous. The CDR3 has 16 amino acids. The germline V and J ends were trimmed by 0 bases and 8 bases, with 16 bases remaining between them. Germline values: CDR1 LGHNA, CDR2 YSLEER. Here the CDR3 reads CASSQDWAVQFEKLFF. CDR3 DNA: TGCGCCAGCAGCCAAGATTGGGCAGTTCAGTTCGAAAAACTGTTTTTT.

The chain links TRBV9 to TRBJ2-7, with TRBD2 matching 9 bases. The V gene end was trimmed by 2 bases and the J gene end by 5 bases; junction bases not matched to a gene: 5. The germline V gene encodes CDR1 SGDLS and CDR2 YYNGEE. This CDR3 has 14 amino acids. The CDR3 protein is CASSVSSGSHEQYF. DNA of the CDR3: TGTGCCAGCAGCGTTAGTAGCGGGAGCCACGAGCAGTACTTC. The variable domain in full, with the rest retrieved from reference TRBV9 and TRBJ2-7, is DSGVTQTPKHLITATGQRVTLRCSPRSGDLSVYWYQQSLDQGLQFLIQYYNGEERAKGNILERFSAQQFPDLHSELNLSSLELGDSALYFCASSVSSGSHEQYFGPGTRLTVT.

This clonotype has a count of ten or more. At one end the junction does not follow the germline gene, possibly because of a read error. CDR3 coding DNA: TGTGCCAGCAGCGCGCCGGGTCTCGTCTATGGCTACATCTTC. This gives the protein CASSAPGLVYGYIF. The chain carries TRBV2 and TRBJ1-2, with D unclear. Germline CDR1 and CDR2: SNHLY and FYNNEI. The CDR3 loop spans 14 amino acids.

This clonotype was recorded many times. Relative to the germline gene, one junction end is altered; a read error may explain this. The J gene is TRBJ2-7, the V gene TRBV7-3; D uncertain. The CDR3 extends over 13 amino acids. The germline V gene has CDR1 SGHTA and CDR2 FQGTGA. CDR3 bases: TGTGCCGGCAGCTTAAACCCGGACCACGAGCAGTACTTC. Protein sequence: CAGSLNPDHEQYF.

The table lists this clonotype with many counts. The V call is TRBV7-3, the J call TRBJ2-2, with 7 bases aligning to TRBD1. J gave up 7 bases and V 2 bases, and 4 bases lay outside the gene matches. Germline V gene data show CDR1 as SGHTA and CDR2 as FQGTGA. The CDR3 has 14 amino acids. CDR3 protein: CASSLLQGVGELFF. The DNA of the CDR3 is TGTGCCAGCAGCTTACTGCAGGGGGTCGGGGAGCTGTTTTTT.

The chain links TRBV7-8 to TRBJ1-1; TRBD1 matches at 7 bases. The CDR3 covers 13 residues. V dropped 5 bases and J dropped 11; count of bases not matched to a gene: 11. Germline V gene sequence: CDR1 SGHVS, CDR2 FQNEAQ. CDR3 loop: CASSPSRQGRAFF. The CDR3 nucleotides are TGTGCCAGCAGCCCGTCGCGACAGGGAAGGGCTTTCTTT.

This clonotype was counted at least ten times. The CDR3 DNA follows: TGCGCCAGCAGCCAAGAATTGGGGACTAGCGGGCGCGCCGGGGAGCTGTTTTTT. Translation: CASSQELGTSGRAGELFF. This sequence joins TRBV4-1 and TRBJ2-2; 12 bases map to TRBD2. The CDR3 totals 18 residues. The germline V gene encodes CDR1 MGHRA and CDR2 YSYEKL. J was trimmed by 6 bases and V by 0 bases; bases with no gene match: 8.

This clonotype was observed at least ten times. This rearrangement joins TRBV27 to TRBJ2-7; TRBD1 agrees at 11 bases. Germline CDR1 is MNHEY and CDR2 is SMNVEV (reference sequence). This CDR3 contains 14 residues. V dropped 5 bases and J dropped 6; count of bases not matched to a gene: 6. The CDR3 loop reads CASSLRDRGFEQYF. DNA of the CDR3: TGTGCCAGCAGTCTCCGGGACAGGGGGTTCGAGCAGTACTTC.